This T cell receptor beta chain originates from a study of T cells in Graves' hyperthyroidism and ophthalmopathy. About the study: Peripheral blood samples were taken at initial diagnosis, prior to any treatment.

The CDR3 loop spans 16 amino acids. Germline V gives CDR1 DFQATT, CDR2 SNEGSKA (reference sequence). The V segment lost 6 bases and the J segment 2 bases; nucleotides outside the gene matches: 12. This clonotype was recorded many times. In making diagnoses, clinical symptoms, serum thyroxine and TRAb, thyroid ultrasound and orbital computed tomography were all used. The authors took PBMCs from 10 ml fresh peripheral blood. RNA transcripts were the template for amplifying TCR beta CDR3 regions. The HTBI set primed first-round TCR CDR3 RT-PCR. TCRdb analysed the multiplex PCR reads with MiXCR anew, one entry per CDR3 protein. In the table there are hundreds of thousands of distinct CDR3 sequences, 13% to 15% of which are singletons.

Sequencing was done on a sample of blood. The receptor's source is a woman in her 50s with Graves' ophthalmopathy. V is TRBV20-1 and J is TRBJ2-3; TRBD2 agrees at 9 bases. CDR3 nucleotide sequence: TGCAGTGCAAAAAAGCGGGAGGCTTTTATCACAGATACGCAGTATTTT. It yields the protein CSAKKREAFITDTQYF.